The 19 T cell receptor beta chains in this list originate from one sample, sequenced in a study of blood T cells in healthy people across ages. For the second PCR, which ran for 7 to 11 cycles, a sample-barcoded 5' primer and a J-beta primer mix were used. TCRdb re-called the 5' RACE reads with MiXCR, one entry per CDR3 protein. The sample carries around 1,100,000 distinct CDR3 sequences, 35% to 40% recorded once. Material for sequencing was blood. These receptor sequences come from a man younger than 30 in good health.

V is TRBV20-1 and J is TRBJ2-1; D might be TRBD1 (6 bases). Germline assignment: CDR1 DFQATT and CDR2 SNEGSKA (reference sequence). The CDR3 is 14 amino acids. V shed 6 bases and J shed 4 bases, with 16 bases lying between them. The CDR3, as DNA: TGCAGTGCCGCGGACAGTCAACGGTACAATGAGCAGTTCTTC. Translation: CSAADSQRYNEQFF.

The chain uses TRBV6-6 and TRBJ2-2, with TRBD2 identical over 13 bases. CDR1 is MNHNY, CDR2 SVGAGI, per germline (reference sequence). V was clipped by 5 bases and J by 7 bases; unmatched bases: 7. The length of the CDR3 is 16 residues. The CDR3 sequence: CASSPRLAGGIGELFF. The CDR3 DNA reads as TGTGCCAGCAGTCCTCGACTAGCGGGGGGCATCGGGGAGCTGTTTTTT.

The chain combines TRBV4-1 with TRBJ2-2; D perhaps matches TRBD2 (6 bases). The V gene's germline CDR1 is MGHRA and CDR2 YSYEKL. Trimming took off 4 bases at V and 6 bases at J, with 12 bases between the two ends. The length of the CDR3 is 14 residues. The CDR3 spells CASSPMEGSGELFF. The CDR3 DNA follows: TGCGCCAGCAGCCCGATGGAGGGTTCCGGGGAGCTGTTTTTT.

This chain uses TRBV29-1 with TRBJ1-1; D perhaps matches TRBD1 (6 bases). CDR1 and CDR2 (germline): SQVTM, ANQGSEA. The CDR3 length is 13 residues. The V end was cut by 4 bases, the J end by 5 bases, with 14 bases between. CDR3 sequence (DNA): TGCAGCGTTGCGGTCAGGGGAGTGACTGAAGCTTTCTTT. Its protein is CSVAVRGVTEAFF.

The chain joins TRBV19 to TRBJ2-3; TRBD2 matches 11 bases. The CDR3 runs to 16 residues. J gave up 6 bases and V 3 bases, and 8 bases lay outside the gene matches. Germline loops: CDR1 LNHDA, CDR2 SQIVND (reference sequence). The CDR3 sequence: CASSIGSGGASDTQYF. The DNA for the CDR3 is TGTGCCAGTAGTATCGGTAGCGGGGGGGCATCTGATACGCAGTATTTT.

This clonotype was picked up a small number of times. The rearrangement uses TRBV27 and TRBJ2-1; D call uncertain. The CDR3 covers 13 residues. V lost 4 bases to trimming and J lost 5 bases, with 9 bases between them. CDR1 and CDR2 (germline): MNHEY, SMNVEV (reference sequence). The CDR3 sequence: CASSSETHNEQFF. The CDR3 DNA reads TGTGCCAGCAGTTCGGAAACCCACAATGAGCAGTTCTTC.

There are a few counts of this clonotype. CDR3 protein: CASSYTGPGNQPQHF. CDR3 sequence (DNA): TGTGCCAGCAGCTATACAGGGCCGGGCAATCAGCCCCAGCATTTT. The chain uses TRBV6-2 or TRBV6-3 and TRBJ1-5; D is perhaps TRBD1 (6 bases). The CDR3 is 15 amino acids. The germline V gene has CDR1 MNHEY and CDR2 SVGEGT. The V gene lost 6 bases and the J gene lost 2 bases, with 14 bases spanning the gap.

This chain links TRBV7-2 with TRBJ1-1, with D uncertain. The V end lost 8 bases, the J end lost 5 bases, and 15 bases lay between the germline ends. The length of the CDR3 is 13 residues. Germline V CDR1 and CDR2: SGHTA, FQGNSA. CDR3 sequence reads: CASGRSSSTEAFF. As DNA, the CDR3 is TGTGCCAGCGGCAGAAGTAGTTCGACTGAAGCTTTCTTT.

This sequence joins TRBV15 and TRBJ1-2; D unclear. V lost 1 base and J lost 4, with 10 bases in between. Germline V lookup: CDR1 LNHNV, CDR2 YYDKDF (reference sequence). The CDR3 length is 14 residues. CDR3 amino acids: CATSRVVVGYGYTF. DNA of the CDR3: TGTGCCACCAGCAGAGTGGTGGTCGGCTATGGCTACACCTTC.

This clonotype came up a few times. The chain is built from TRBV11-2 and TRBJ2-5, with D hard to call. V lost 3 bases, J lost 1 base, and 9 bases lay in between. CDR1 SGHAT and CDR2 FQNNGV come from the germline V gene. The CDR3 is 14 amino acids. CDR3 bases: TGTGCCAGCAGCTTGTGGCTGCCCCAAGAGACCCAGTACTTC. Protein sequence: CASSLWLPQETQYF.

This clonotype occurred a few times. The gene calls are TRBV6-6 and TRBJ2-1, with D uncertain. The V gene lost 10 bases and the J gene lost 4 bases, with 14 bases spanning the gap. Germline V gene sequence: CDR1 MNHNY, CDR2 SVGAGI (reference sequence). The CDR3 has 13 residues. CDR3 DNA sequence: TGTGCCACCGCAACGGAAGCGTACAATGAGCAGTTCTTC. Amino acid sequence: CATATEAYNEQFF.

The chain joins TRBV2 to TRBJ1-2; 8 bases map to TRBD1. This CDR3 contains 14 residues. Germline CDR1 SNHLY, CDR2 FYNNEI. The V and J ends lost 1 base and 3 bases, in that order; junction bases with no gene match: 1. In nucleotides, the CDR3 is TGTGCCAGCAGTGAAGACAGGGGGGACTATGGCTACACCTTC. It is translated as CASSEDRGDYGYTF.

V and J are TRBV29-1 and TRBJ2-3; D perhaps matches TRBD2 (6 bases). The CDR3 covers 15 residues. The V end was cut by 5 bases, the J end by 2 bases, with 17 bases between. Germline loops: CDR1 SQVTM, CDR2 ANQGSEA. The chain's CDR3 is CSVWTRPGVTDTQYF. Here the CDR3 DNA reads TGCAGCGTTTGGACTCGCCCGGGGGTCACAGATACGCAGTATTTT.

The CDR3 here is CATSDPLDSSYNEQYF. The DNA for the CDR3 is TGTGCCACCAGTGATCCATTGGACAGCTCCTACAATGAGCAGTACTTC. The chain links TRBV24-1 to TRBJ2-1; possible D gene TRBD1, 6 bases. The better agreement between TRBJ2-7 and the DNA end casts doubt on the J call. The length of the CDR3 is 16 residues. CDR1 KGHDR and CDR2 SFDVKD come from the germline V gene.

The CDR3: CASSLATSGYPSTDTQYF. The CDR3 DNA reads TGTGCCAGCAGCTTAGCGACTAGCGGGTACCCAAGCACAGATACGCAGTATTTT. The rearrangement uses TRBV7-2 and TRBJ2-3; 10 bases agree with TRBD2. In germline, CDR1 is SGHTA, CDR2 FQGNSA. There are 18 residues in the CDR3. V dropped 0 bases and J dropped 0; count of bases not matched to a gene: 6.

In this sample, this clonotype turned up many times. This chain connects TRBV12-3 or TRBV12-4 to TRBJ2-3, with D possibly being TRBD1 or TRBD2 (5 bases each). This CDR3 is 13 amino acids long. V dropped 6 bases and J dropped 0 bases, with 7 bases sitting between them. The CDR3 DNA sequence: TGTGCCAGCAGGAGGGGAAGCACAGATACGCAGTATTTT. It specifies CASRRGSTDTQYF.

The chain carries TRBV21-1 and TRBJ2-2; the D segment call TRBD1 is taken from the table without a DNA check. TRBV21-1 is deemed a pseudogene. The CDR3 runs 16 residues. CDR3 region: CASSKVHRGDTGELFF. CDR3 in DNA: TGTGCCAGCAGCAAAGTTCACAGGGGAGACACCGGGGAGCTGTTTTTT.

This clonotype was found a few times. This may come from a read error, since a much larger clone is one base off. V is TRBV5-1 and J is TRBJ2-5; D might be TRBD2 (5 bases). Germline assignment: CDR1 SGHRS and CDR2 YFSETQ. Trimming pared 3 bases from V and 11 bases from J, leaving 20 bases between. CDR3 size: 14 residues. CDR3 DNA: TGCGCCAGCAGCTCCTGGAGCGGATACAATGAGCAGTACTTC. Protein sequence: CASSSWSGYNEQYF.

The V call is TRBV27, the J call TRBJ2-5; 7 bases line up with TRBD2. The V segment lost 3 bases and the J segment 7 bases; nucleotides outside the gene matches: 5. CDR3 length equals 13 residues. Germline values: CDR1 MNHEY, CDR2 SMNVEV (reference sequence). The CDR3 is CASSFGLDGTQYF. The CDR3 bases are TGTGCCAGCAGTTTCGGACTAGACGGGACCCAGTACTTC.